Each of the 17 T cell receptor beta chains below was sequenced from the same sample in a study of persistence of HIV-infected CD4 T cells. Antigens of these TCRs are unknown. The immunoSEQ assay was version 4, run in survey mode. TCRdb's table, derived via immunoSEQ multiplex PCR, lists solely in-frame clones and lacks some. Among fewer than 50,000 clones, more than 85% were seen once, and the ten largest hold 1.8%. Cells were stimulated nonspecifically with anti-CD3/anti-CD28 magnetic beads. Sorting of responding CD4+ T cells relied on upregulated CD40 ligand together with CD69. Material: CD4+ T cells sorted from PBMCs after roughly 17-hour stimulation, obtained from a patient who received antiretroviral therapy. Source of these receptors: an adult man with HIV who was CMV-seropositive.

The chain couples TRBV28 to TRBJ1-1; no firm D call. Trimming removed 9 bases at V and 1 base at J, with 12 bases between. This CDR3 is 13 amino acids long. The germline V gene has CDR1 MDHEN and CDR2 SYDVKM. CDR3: CASHLRRNTEAFF. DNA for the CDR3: TGTGCCAGTCATCTCAGGAGGAACACTGAAGCTTTCTTT. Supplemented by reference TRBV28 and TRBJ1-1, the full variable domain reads DVKVTQSSRYLVKRTGEKVFLECVQDMDHENMFWYRQDPGLGLRLIYFSYDVKMKEKGDIPEGYSVSREKKERFSLILESASTNQTSMYLCASHLRRNTEAFFGQGTRLTVV.

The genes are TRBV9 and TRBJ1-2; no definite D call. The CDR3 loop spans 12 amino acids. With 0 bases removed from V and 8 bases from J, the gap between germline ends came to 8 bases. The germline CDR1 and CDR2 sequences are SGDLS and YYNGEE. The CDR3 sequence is CASSVVGSGYTF. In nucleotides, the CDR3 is TGTGCCAGCAGCGTAGTAGGGAGCGGCTACACCTTC.

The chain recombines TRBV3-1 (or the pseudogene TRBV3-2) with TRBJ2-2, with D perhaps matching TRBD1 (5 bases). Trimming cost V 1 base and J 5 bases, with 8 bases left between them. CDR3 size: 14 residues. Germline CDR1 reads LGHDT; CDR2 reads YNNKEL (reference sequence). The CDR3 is CASSQGTYTGELFF. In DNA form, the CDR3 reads TGTGCCAGCAGCCAAGGGACATATACCGGGGAGCTGTTTTTT.

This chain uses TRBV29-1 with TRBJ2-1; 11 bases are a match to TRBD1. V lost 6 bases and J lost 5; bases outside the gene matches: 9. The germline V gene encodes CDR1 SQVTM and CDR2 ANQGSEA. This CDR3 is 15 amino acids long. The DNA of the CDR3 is TGCAGCGTCAATACCGGGACAGGGGGGAACAATGAGCAGTTCTTC. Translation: CSVNTGTGGNNEQFF.

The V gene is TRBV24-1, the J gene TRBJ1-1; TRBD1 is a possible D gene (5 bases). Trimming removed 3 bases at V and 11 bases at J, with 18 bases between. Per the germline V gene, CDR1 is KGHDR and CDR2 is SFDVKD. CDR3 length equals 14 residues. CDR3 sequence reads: CATSDDDRLPGAFF. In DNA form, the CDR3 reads TGTGCCACCAGTGATGACGACAGACTCCCTGGGGCTTTCTTT.

CDR3 residues: CASIGGVYSYEQYF. The CDR3 DNA reads TGTGCCAGCATCGGGGGGGTGTACTCCTACGAGCAGTACTTC. The J gene is TRBJ2-7, the V gene TRBV2; TRBD2 matches at 8 bases. Per the germline V gene, CDR1 is SNHLY and CDR2 is FYNNEI. V lost 7 bases, J lost 0 bases, and 5 bases stayed unmatched. CDR3 length equals 14 residues.

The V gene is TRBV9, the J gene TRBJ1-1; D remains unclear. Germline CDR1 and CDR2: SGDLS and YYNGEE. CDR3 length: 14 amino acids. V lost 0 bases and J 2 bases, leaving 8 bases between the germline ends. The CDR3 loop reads CASSVGAGNTEAFF. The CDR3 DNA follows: TGTGCCAGCAGCGTAGGGGCAGGTAACACTGAAGCTTTCTTT. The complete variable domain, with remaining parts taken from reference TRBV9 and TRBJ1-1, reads DSGVTQTPKHLITATGQRVTLRCSPRSGDLSVYWYQQSLDQGLQFLIQYYNGEERAKGNILERFSAQQFPDLHSELNLSSLELGDSALYFCASSVGAGNTEAFFGQGTRLTVV.

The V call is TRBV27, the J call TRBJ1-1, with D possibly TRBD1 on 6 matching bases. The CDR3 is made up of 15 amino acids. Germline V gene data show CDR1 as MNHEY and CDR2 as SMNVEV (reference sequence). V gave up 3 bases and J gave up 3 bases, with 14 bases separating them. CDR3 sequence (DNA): TGTGCCAGCAGTTTTGGGGGCCTTCGGGACACTGAAGCTTTCTTT. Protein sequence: CASSFGGLRDTEAFF.

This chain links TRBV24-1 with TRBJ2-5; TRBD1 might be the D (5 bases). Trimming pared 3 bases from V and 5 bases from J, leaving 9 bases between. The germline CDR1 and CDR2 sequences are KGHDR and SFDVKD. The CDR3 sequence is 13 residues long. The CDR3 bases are TGTGCCACCAGTGATCCAGGGCTGGAGACCCAGTACTTC. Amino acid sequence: CATSDPGLETQYF.

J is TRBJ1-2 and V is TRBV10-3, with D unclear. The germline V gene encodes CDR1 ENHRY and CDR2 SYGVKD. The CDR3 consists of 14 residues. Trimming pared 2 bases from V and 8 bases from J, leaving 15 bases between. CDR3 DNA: TGTGCCATCAGTGAGAATGCAGCGGCGGGGGGCTACACCTTC. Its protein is CAISENAAAGGYTF.

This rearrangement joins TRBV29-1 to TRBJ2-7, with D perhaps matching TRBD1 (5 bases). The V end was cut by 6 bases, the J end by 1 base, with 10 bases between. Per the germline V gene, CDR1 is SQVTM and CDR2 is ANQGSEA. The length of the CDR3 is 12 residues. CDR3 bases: TGCAGCGTGACGACAGTTTCCTACGAGCAGTACTTC. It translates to CSVTTVSYEQYF.

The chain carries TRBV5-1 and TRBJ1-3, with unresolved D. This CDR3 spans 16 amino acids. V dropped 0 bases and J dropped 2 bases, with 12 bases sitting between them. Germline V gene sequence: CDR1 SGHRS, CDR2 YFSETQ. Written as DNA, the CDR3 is TGCGCCAGCAGCTTGGCCCTTAGAGGAGCTGGAAACACCATATATTTT. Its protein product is CASSLALRGAGNTIYF. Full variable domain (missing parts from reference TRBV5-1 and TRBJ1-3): KAGVTQTPRYLIKTRGQQVTLSCSPISGHRSVSWYQQTPGQGLQFLFEYFSETQRNKGNFPGRFSGRQFSNSRSEMNVSTLELGDSALYLCASSLALRGAGNTIYFGEGSWLTVV.

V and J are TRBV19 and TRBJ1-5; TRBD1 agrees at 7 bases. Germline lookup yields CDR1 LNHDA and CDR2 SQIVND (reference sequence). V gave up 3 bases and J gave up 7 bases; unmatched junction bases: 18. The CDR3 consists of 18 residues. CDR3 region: CASSIYSMAGTVLQPQHF. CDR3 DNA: TGTGCCAGTAGTATTTATAGTATGGCCGGGACAGTCCTACAGCCCCAGCATTTT. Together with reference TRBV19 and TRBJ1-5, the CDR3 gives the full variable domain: DGGITQSPKYLFRKEGQNVTLSCEQNLNHDAMYWYRQDPGQGLRLIYYSQIVNDFQKGDIAEGYSVSREKKESFPLTVTSAQKNPTAFYLCASSIYSMAGTVLQPQHFGDGTRLSIL.

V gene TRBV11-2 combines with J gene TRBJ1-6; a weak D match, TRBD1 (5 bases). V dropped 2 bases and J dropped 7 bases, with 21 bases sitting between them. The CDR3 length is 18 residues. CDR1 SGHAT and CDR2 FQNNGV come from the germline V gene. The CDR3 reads CASSLNPRTRNRNSPLHF. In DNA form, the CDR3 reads TGTGCCAGCAGCTTAAACCCGAGGACACGGAATCGAAATTCACCCCTCCACTTT.

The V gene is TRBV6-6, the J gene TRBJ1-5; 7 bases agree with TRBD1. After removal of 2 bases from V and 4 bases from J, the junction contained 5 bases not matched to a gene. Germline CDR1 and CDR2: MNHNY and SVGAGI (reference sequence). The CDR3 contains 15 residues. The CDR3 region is CASSYEAGGNQPQHF. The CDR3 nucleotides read TGTGCCAGCAGTTACGAAGCAGGGGGAAATCAGCCCCAGCATTTT.

The CDR3 sequence is CASSLGRGSGTQYF. Written as DNA, the CDR3 is TGTGCCAGCAGCTTAGGGCGGGGGAGCGGTACGCAGTATTTT. The chain combines TRBV7-2 with TRBJ2-3, with TRBD2 identical over 7 bases. The CDR3 is 14 residues long. Per the germline V gene, CDR1 is SGHTA and CDR2 is FQGNSA. Trimming took 1 base from V and 8 from J; bases not matched to a gene: 6.

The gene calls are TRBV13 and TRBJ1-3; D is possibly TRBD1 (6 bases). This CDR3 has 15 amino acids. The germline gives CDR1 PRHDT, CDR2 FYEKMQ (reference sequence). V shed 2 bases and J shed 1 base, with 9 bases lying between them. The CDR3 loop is CASSLNRVSGNTIYF. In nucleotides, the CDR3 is TGTGCCAGCAGCTTAAACAGGGTATCTGGAAACACCATATATTTT.